The 28 T cell receptor beta chains reported below all come from one sample, sequenced in a study of monozygotic twins with inflammatory bowel disease. TCRdb reanalyzed the 5' RACE reads and collapses them to one entry per CDR3 protein, without DNA. This specimen shows 110,000 to 150,000 distinct CDR3 sequences; the ten leading clones hold 0.95% to 1.5%. Sequenced: blood. All receptors come from a human donor with ulcerative colitis or Crohn's disease, or a healthy co-twin of an affected twin (not recorded which).

The J gene is TRBJ1-5, the V gene TRBV29-1. The germline gives CDR1 SQVTM, CDR2 ANQGSEA. The CDR3 is 12 residues long. CDR3 sequence reads: CSVGGGLQPQHF.

The V call is TRBV5-1, the J call TRBJ2-5; the TRBD1 assignment by TCRdb is unverifiable without DNA. The CDR3 length is 15 residues. Germline loops: CDR1 SGHRS, CDR2 YFSETQ. CDR3 amino acids: CASSRTDRSQETQYF.

The rearrangement links TRBV29-1 to TRBJ1-3. This CDR3 region has 12 residues. Germline V gene lookup returns CDR1 SQVTM and CDR2 ANQGSEA. CDR3 region: CSVEDSGNTIYF. The whole variable domain, filled in from reference TRBV29-1 and TRBJ1-3, reads SAVISQKPSRDICQRGTSLTIQCQVDSQVTMMFWYRQQPGQSLTLIATANQGSEATYESGFVIDKFPISRPNLTFSTLTVSNMSPEDSSIYLCSVEDSGNTIYFGEGSWLTVV.

CDR3 amino acids: CASSLLSGRTYNEQFF. This chain joins TRBV12-3 or TRBV12-4 and TRBJ2-1; the TRBD2 assignment by TCRdb is unverifiable without DNA. The CDR3 totals 16 residues.

This chain uses TRBV4-3 with TRBJ2-3; TCRdb returns TRBD2, unconfirmable since there is no DNA. This CDR3 is 14 amino acids long. The germline gives CDR1 LGHNA, CDR2 YSLEER. The CDR3 spells CASSAGGRIDTQYF.

J is TRBJ1-5 and V is TRBV27; TCRdb picks TRBD1, but there is no DNA to check that call. Germline CDR1 and CDR2: MNHEY and SMNVEV (reference sequence). CDR3 length: 14 amino acids. The CDR3 region is CASSPPGGAQPQHF.

This chain joins TRBV12-3 or TRBV12-4 and TRBJ2-2; TCRdb gives TRBD2 as the D gene, but with no DNA this cannot be confirmed. CDR3 size: 12 residues. CDR3 amino acids: CASARSGGELFF.

CDR3 residues: CSASGTGGYYGYTF. The chain is built from TRBV20-1 and TRBJ1-2; absent DNA, TCRdb's TRBD1 call cannot be checked. Germline V CDR1 and CDR2: DFQATT, SNEGSKA (reference sequence). The CDR3 spans 14 residues.

The chain joins TRBV5-1 to TRBJ2-2. Germline loops: CDR1 SGHRS, CDR2 YFSETQ. The CDR3 spans 14 residues. The CDR3 is CASSLEENTGELFF.

The chain combines TRBV5-1 with TRBJ2-5; the D gene TCRdb calls, TRBD1, cannot be checked with no DNA. CDR1 is SGHRS and CDR2 is YFSETQ in the germline V gene. This CDR3 is built from 14 residues. CDR3 region: CASSATGGSETQYF.

V usage is TRBV5-4 and J usage is TRBJ2-5; there is no DNA to check the TCRdb D call of TRBD1. The germline V gene encodes CDR1 SGHNT and CDR2 YYREEE (reference sequence). The CDR3 totals 16 residues. The CDR3 reads CASSLGGRRGQETQYF.

The chain joins TRBV18 to TRBJ2-1; with no DNA, the TCRdb D assignment of TRBD2 cannot be verified. Germline assignment: CDR1 KGHSH and CDR2 LQKENI. This CDR3 has 16 amino acids. The CDR3 loop is CASSPPSSGAYNEQFF.

This chain joins TRBV28 and TRBJ2-5; TCRdb lists TRBD2, though no DNA is available to test this call. This CDR3 spans 14 amino acids. The germline V gene has CDR1 MDHEN and CDR2 SYDVKM. CDR3 residues: CASSNRLAVETQYF.

The CDR3 loop reads CASSPNTLTSQGKGYTIYF. The chain couples TRBV28 to TRBJ1-3; TCRdb reports TRBD1, a call that lacks DNA to check it against. Germline loops: CDR1 MDHEN, CDR2 SYDVKM. The CDR3 covers 19 residues.

This chain uses TRBV3-1 with TRBJ2-3; without DNA, the TCRdb call of TRBD2 cannot be checked. Germline V gene sequence: CDR1 LGHDT, CDR2 YNNKEL (reference sequence). The CDR3 loop spans 17 amino acids. The CDR3 spells CASSQGISGIGTDTQYF.

CDR3 protein: CATSVEGYKQYF. This chain connects TRBV24-1 to TRBJ2-7; TCRdb gives TRBD2 as the D gene, but with no DNA this cannot be confirmed. This CDR3 region has 12 residues. Looked up from germline, CDR1 is KGHDR and CDR2 is SFDVKD.

The chain joins TRBV5-4 to TRBJ2-2. The CDR3 is 14 amino acids. Per the germline V gene, CDR1 is SGHNT and CDR2 is YYREEE (reference sequence). This chain's CDR3 is CASSIGRLPGELFF.

This chain links TRBV5-6 with TRBJ1-1; TCRdb designates TRBD1, a call that cannot be tested without DNA. Germline V gene data show CDR1 as SGHDT and CDR2 as YYEEEE. This CDR3 contains 18 residues. The CDR3 sequence is CASSPLFVQGAGNTEAFF. Full variable domain (missing parts from reference TRBV5-6 and TRBJ1-1): DAGVTQSPTHLIKTRGQQVTLRCSPKSGHDTVSWYQQALGQGPQFIFQYYEEEERQRGNFPDRFSGHQFPNYSSELNVNALLLGDSALYLCASSPLFVQGAGNTEAFFGQGTRLTVV.

This rearrangement joins TRBV14 to TRBJ2-2; TCRdb's D call of TRBD2 is untestable without DNA. This CDR3 is built from 17 residues. Per the germline V gene, CDR1 is SGHDN and CDR2 is FVKESK. This CDR3 is CASSPPSRGWYTGELFF.

Here the CDR3 reads CSVLSGRLYNEQFF. The rearrangement links TRBV29-1 to TRBJ2-1; TCRdb's D call of TRBD2 is untestable without DNA. The CDR3 sequence is 14 residues long. Per germline, CDR1 SQVTM and CDR2 ANQGSEA.

The gene calls are TRBV7-8 and TRBJ1-5. In germline, CDR1 is SGHVS, CDR2 FQNEAQ. The CDR3 spans 16 residues. CDR3: CASSRREGMGNQPQHF.

The J gene is TRBJ1-4, the V gene TRBV27; TCRdb gives TRBD1 as the D gene, but with no DNA this cannot be confirmed. The germline CDR1 and CDR2 sequences are MNHEY and SMNVEV (reference sequence). CDR3 size: 15 residues. The CDR3 sequence is CASSHTTGIGEKLFF.

The chain employs TRBV6-5 and TRBJ2-3. There are 16 residues in the CDR3. Germline V gene data show CDR1 as MNHEY and CDR2 as SVGAGI. This CDR3 reads CASSTRQVVVTDTQYF.

The chain joins TRBV7-2 to TRBJ2-5; no DNA is available, so the TRBD1 call from TCRdb remains unchecked. This CDR3 is built from 17 residues. Germline V CDR1 and CDR2: SGHTA, FQGNSA. CDR3 in amino acids: CASSFDVGAGSEETQYF. Variable domain in full (rest from reference TRBV7-2 and TRBJ2-5): GAGVSQSPSNKVTEKGKDVELRCDPISGHTALYWYRQSLGQGLEFLIYFQGNSAPDKSGLPSDRFSAERTGGSVSTLTIQRTQQEDSAVYLCASSFDVGAGSEETQYFGPGTRLLVL.

The chain carries TRBV12-3 or TRBV12-4 and TRBJ1-2; TCRdb proposes TRBD1, but this gene call is untestable without DNA. The CDR3 totals 13 residues. The CDR3 region is CASSTTGNYGYTF.

The chain uses TRBV5-1 and TRBJ1-1. This CDR3 is 15 amino acids long. Germline V lookup: CDR1 SGHRS, CDR2 YFSETQ. CDR3 amino acids: CASSSNAVAVTEAFF.

The chain recombines TRBV28 with TRBJ1-5; TCRdb's D call of TRBD1 is untestable without DNA. The germline V gene encodes CDR1 MDHEN and CDR2 SYDVKM. The CDR3 has 15 residues. The CDR3 loop is CASSSAGTNNQPQHF. Variable domain in full (rest from reference TRBV28 and TRBJ1-5): DVKVTQSSRYLVKRTGEKVFLECVQDMDHENMFWYRQDPGLGLRLIYFSYDVKMKEKGDIPEGYSVSREKKERFSLILESASTNQTSMYLCASSSAGTNNQPQHFGDGTRLSIL.

The chain links TRBV12-3 or TRBV12-4 to TRBJ1-5; absent DNA, TCRdb's TRBD1 call cannot be checked. The length of the CDR3 is 14 residues. CDR3 protein: CASRGGQGNQPQHF.